A selection of T cell receptor beta chains follows, all from one sample in a study of OX40 agonist ivuxolimab in advanced cancers. TCRdb's table, derived via immunoSEQ multiplex PCR, lists solely in-frame clones and lacks some. The sample has approximately 89,000 clones, around 87% seen once. The specimen was CD4+ or CD8+ T cells sorted from blood, collected in a trial of the OX40 agonist ivuxolimab. These receptor sequences come from an adult with an advanced solid tumor such as melanoma, head and neck, liver or kidney cancer. The CDR3 runs from the conserved cysteine through the conserved F or W. The D gene is left open where the match is weak. Only part of the rows carry a size: once, few, many, or a class if the clone is expanded.

TRBD2	TRBV6-4	TRBJ2-3	once	TGTGCCAGCGCCCCTTTAGCGGGGGGCCAGGATACGCAGTATTTT	CASAPLAGGQDTQYF
-	TRBV19	TRBJ1-3	once	TGTGCCAGTAGACAGAGCTCTGGAAACACCATATATTTT	CASRQSSGNTIYF
-	TRBV10-3	TRBJ2-1	-	TGTGCCATCAGTGTATTAGTAGGGGACAATGAGCAGTTCTTC	CAISVLVGDNEQFF
TRBD1	TRBV14	TRBJ2-1	-	TGTGCCAGCAGCCCCGGGACAGGGGTATTCAATGAGCAGTTCTTC	CASSPGTGVFNEQFF
TRBD1	TRBV11-3	TRBJ2-5	-	TGTGCCAGCAGCAACGGACAGGGCGGGACCCAGTACTTC	CASSNGQGGTQYF
-	TRBV10-3	TRBJ1-1	-	TGTGCCATCAGTGAGACGGAGAACACTGAAGCTTTCTTT	CAISETENTEAFF
-	TRBV21-1	TRBJ2-7	-	TGTGCCAGCAGTCAACAGGGACCCTACGAGCAGTACTTC	CASSQQGPYEQYF
-	TRBV5-1	TRBJ1-2	-	TGCGCCAGCAGCTTGGAGATAGGGCGGTATGGCTACACCTTC	CASSLEIGRYGYTF
TRBD2	TRBV5-4	TRBJ2-7	-	TGTGCCAGCAGCTTGGGGGGCCTAGCGGGGGCCCTCGGCGAGCAGTACTTC	CASSLGGLAGALGEQYF
TRBD2	TRBV27	TRBJ2-2	-	TGTGCCAGCAGGCTTGCGGGGGGGTCCACCGGGGAGCTGTTTTTT	CASRLAGGSTGELFF
TRBD1	TRBV19	TRBJ1-5	-	TGTGCCAGTAGAGGACAGGGTAATCAGCCCCAGCATTTT	CASRGQGNQPQHF
-	TRBV4-1	TRBJ1-1	once	TGCGCCAGCAGCCCCAGAGCGGCGGGCAACACTGAAGCTTTCTTT	CASSPRAAGNTEAFF
-	TRBV6-5	TRBJ1-3	-	TGTGCCAGCAGTTCAGGCTTCTCTGGAAACACCATATATTTT	CASSSGFSGNTIYF
TRBD1	TRBV6-1	TRBJ2-5	-	TGTGCCAGCAGTGAAGGGCAGACAGGGCGGACGGCAGAGACCCAGTACTTC	CASSEGQTGRTAETQYF
-	TRBV7-2	TRBJ2-5	-	TGTGCCAGCAGCTCCCTTGGAGGGCTCCGGGGCGCGACCCAGTACTTC	CASSSLGGLRGATQYF
-	TRBV23-1	TRBJ1-2	-	TGCGCCAGCAGTAGGATGGGGCGCCGAGGCTACACCTTC	CASSRMGRRGYTF
TRBD1	TRBV19	TRBJ1-1	-	TGTGCTAGTAACAGGGGGCCTGGGACTGAAGCTTTCTTT	CASNRGPGTEAFF
TRBD1	TRBV6-1	TRBJ1-5	once	TGTGCCAGCAGTCCCAACAGGGGGGAAGGTCAGCCCCAGCATTTT	CASSPNRGEGQPQHF
-	TRBV7-9	TRBJ1-2	once	TGTGCCAGCAGCTCAGAGAACCCAGGGGGCTACACCTTC	CASSSENPGGYTF
TRBD1	TRBV11-2	TRBJ1-2	-	TGTGCCAGCAGCTTAGGAGGGACAGGGCAGAGCTATGGCTACACCTTC	CASSLGGTGQSYGYTF
-	TRBV5-6	TRBJ1-1	-	TGTGCCAGCAGCTTGGGAGCAGGGAGGGACACTGAAGCTTTCTTT	CASSLGAGRDTEAFF
TRBD2	TRBV6-6	TRBJ2-2	-	TGTGCCAGCAGGCGGGGGAGTGAAGGAACCGGGGAGCTGTTTTTT	CASRRGSEGTGELFF
-	TRBV6-1	TRBJ2-1	-	TGTGCCAGCAGTGAAGGGGTACAATCGAAGCAGTTCTTC	CASSEGVQSKQFF
-	TRBV19	TRBJ2-2	few	TGTGCCAGTAGTATAACCGGGAACACCGGGGAGCTGTTTTTT	CASSITGNTGELFF
TRBD1	TRBV14	TRBJ2-3	-	TGTGCCAGCAGCCAGGGGGACAGGGCCACAGATACGCAGTATTTT	CASSQGDRATDTQYF
-	TRBV6-5	TRBJ1-3	-	TGTGCCAGCAGTAGGGCCCACACCATATATTTT	CASSRAHTIYF
TRBD1	TRBV29-1	TRBJ2-4	-	TGCAGCGGCCGGGACAGGCCAAACATTCAGTACTTC	CSGRDRPNIQYF
TRBD1	TRBV7-2	TRBJ1-1	-	TGTGCCAGCAGCTTAGCAGGTGACAGGGGCACTGAAGCTTTCTTT	CASSLAGDRGTEAFF
-	TRBV5-4	TRBJ2-1	-	TGTGCCAGCACCCACTCGGGGGGCCGCCTTAATGAGCAGTTCTTC	CASTHSGGRLNEQFF
-	TRBV11-2	TRBJ1-6	-	TGTGCCAGTACGAGGGGAAGCTCCTATAATTCACCCCTCCACTTT	CASTRGSSYNSPLHF
-	TRBV6-5	TRBJ2-2	-	TGTGCCAGCAGTTACGCCGGGACCGGAACCGGGGAGCTGTTTTTT	CASSYAGTGTGELFF
TRBD1	TRBV19	TRBJ2-2	-	TGTGCCAGTAGTTGGACAGGGGGCAACACCGGGGAGCTGTTTTTT	CASSWTGGNTGELFF
-	TRBV7-7	TRBJ2-1	-	TGTGCCAGCAGTTCCGCGAGGGACAATGAGCAGTTCTTC	CASSSARDNEQFF
TRBD1	TRBV6-5	TRBJ2-7	once	TGTGCCAGCAGTTATTCGACAGGGGGCAATTACGAGCAGTACTTC	CASSYSTGGNYEQYF
TRBD1	TRBV5-8	TRBJ2-5	once	TGTGCCAGCAGGCCAAGGGCGGGACAGGGGACCCAGTACTTC	CASRPRAGQGTQYF